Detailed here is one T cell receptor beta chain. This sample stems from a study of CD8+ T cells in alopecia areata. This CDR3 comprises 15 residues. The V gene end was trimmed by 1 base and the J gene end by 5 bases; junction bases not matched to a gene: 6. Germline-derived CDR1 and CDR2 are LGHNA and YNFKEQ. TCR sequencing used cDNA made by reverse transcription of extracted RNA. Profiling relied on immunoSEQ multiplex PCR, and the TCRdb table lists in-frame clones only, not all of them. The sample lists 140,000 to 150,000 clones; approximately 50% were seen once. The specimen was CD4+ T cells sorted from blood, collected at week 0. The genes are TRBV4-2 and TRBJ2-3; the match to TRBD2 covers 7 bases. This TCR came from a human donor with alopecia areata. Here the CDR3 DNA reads TGTGCCAGCAGCCAAGTTGCGGGAGCGAAAGATACGCAGTATTTT. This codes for CASSQVAGAKDTQYF.